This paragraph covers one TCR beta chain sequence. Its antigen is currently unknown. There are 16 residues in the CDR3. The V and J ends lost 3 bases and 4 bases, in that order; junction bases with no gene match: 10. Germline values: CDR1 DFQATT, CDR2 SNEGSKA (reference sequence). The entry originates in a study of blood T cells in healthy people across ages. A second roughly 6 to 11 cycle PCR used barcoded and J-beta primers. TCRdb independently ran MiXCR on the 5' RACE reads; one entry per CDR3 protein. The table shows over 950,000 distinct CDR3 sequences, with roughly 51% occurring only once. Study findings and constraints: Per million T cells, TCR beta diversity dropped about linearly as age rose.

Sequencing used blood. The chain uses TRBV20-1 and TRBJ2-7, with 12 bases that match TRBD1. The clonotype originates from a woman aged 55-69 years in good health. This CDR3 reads CSARGTGGADGYEQYF. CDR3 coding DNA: TGCAGTGCTAGGGGGACAGGGGGCGCCGATGGTTACGAGCAGTACTTC.